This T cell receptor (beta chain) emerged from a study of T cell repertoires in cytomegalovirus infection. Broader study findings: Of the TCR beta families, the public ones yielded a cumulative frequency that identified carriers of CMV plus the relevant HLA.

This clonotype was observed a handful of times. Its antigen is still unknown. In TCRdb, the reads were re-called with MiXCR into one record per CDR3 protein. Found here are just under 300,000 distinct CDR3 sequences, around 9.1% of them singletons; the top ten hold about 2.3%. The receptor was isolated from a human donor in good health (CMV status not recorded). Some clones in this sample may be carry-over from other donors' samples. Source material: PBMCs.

CDR3: CSARLVFAHADNEQFF. In DNA form, the CDR3 reads TGCAGTGCTAGACTAGTTTTTGCGCACGCAGACAATGAGCAGTTCTTC. The gene calls are TRBV20-1 and TRBJ2-1; unclear D gene. CDR3 length: 16 residues. The germline V and J ends were trimmed by 2 bases and 5 bases, with 19 bases remaining between them. Germline V gene sequence: CDR1 DFQATT, CDR2 SNEGSKA (reference sequence).